The rows below give T cell receptor beta chains drawn from one sample of a study of prognosis after radiotherapy for stage I lung cancer. Each CDR3 protein gets one entry after TCRdb re-called the multiplex PCR reads with MiXCR. Here the sample spans 15,000 to 20,000 distinct CDR3 sequences, 40% to 55% being singletons. The specimen was PBMCs, collected before or after stereotactic body radiation therapy (not recorded which). These receptor sequences come from a donor of 50 years or more with non-small cell lung cancer. Each CDR3 is given with its conserved first and last residue. D genes are given only for firm matches. The size entry is marked missing in some rows and otherwise reads once, few, many or a size class.

v_gene: TRBV12-5
j_gene: TRBJ2-5
abundance: many
d_gene: -
CDR3nt: TGTGCTAGTGGTAACCCGGGACGGGGACGTCTGGGCCAGTACTTC
CDR3aa: CASGNPGRGRLGQYF

v_gene: TRBV6-1
j_gene: TRBJ2-1
abundance: -
d_gene: -
CDR3nt: TGTGCCAGCACGGTTGAGCGGAGCAGCTCCTACAATGAGCAGTTCTTC
CDR3aa: CASTVERSSSYNEQFF

v_gene: TRBV6-1
j_gene: TRBJ2-7
abundance: -
d_gene: -
CDR3nt: TGTGCCAGCGGTGAAGATGGGCCATCCTACGAGCAGTACTTC
CDR3aa: CASGEDGPSYEQYF

v_gene: TRBV12-3/TRBV12-4
j_gene: TRBJ2-1
abundance: medium-sized
d_gene: -
CDR3nt: TGTGCCAGCAGTTTACTGGACCGCTCCTACAATGAGCAGTTCTTC
CDR3aa: CASSLLDRSYNEQFF

v_gene: TRBV29-1
j_gene: TRBJ2-7
abundance: many
d_gene: -
CDR3nt: TGCAGCGTTGTTGAGGGCTACGAGCAGTACTTC
CDR3aa: CSVVEGYEQYF

v_gene: TRBV20-1
j_gene: TRBJ2-1
abundance: many
d_gene: TRBD2
CDR3nt: TGCAGTCACAGGGTTAGCGGGAGGGCCAATGAGCAGTTCTTC
CDR3aa: CSHRVSGRANEQFF

v_gene: TRBV6-9
j_gene: TRBJ2-3
abundance: -
d_gene: -
CDR3nt: TGTGCCAGCAGGAGACTCGCGGGCGCAGATACGCAGTATTTT
CDR3aa: CASRRLAGADTQYF

v_gene: TRBV9
j_gene: TRBJ2-2
abundance: few
d_gene: TRBD2
CDR3nt: TGTGCCAGCAGCGACTCGACTAGCGGGGGGCTCGACACCGGGGAGCTGTTTTTT
CDR3aa: CASSDSTSGGLDTGELFF

v_gene: TRBV11-2
j_gene: TRBJ1-6
abundance: medium-sized
d_gene: -
CDR3nt: TGTGCCAGCAGCTTACGTCAGTCTGGGTCACCCCTCCACTTT
CDR3aa: CASSLRQSGSPLHF

v_gene: TRBV12-3/TRBV12-4
j_gene: TRBJ2-3
abundance: -
d_gene: -
CDR3nt: TGTGCGAGCACCAGCGGGAGCACAGATACGCAGTATTTT
CDR3aa: CASTSGSTDTQYF

v_gene: TRBV7-9
j_gene: TRBJ2-2
abundance: -
d_gene: -
CDR3nt: TGTGCCAGCAGCTTTGGAGCGTACACCGGGGAGCTGTTTTTT
CDR3aa: CASSFGAYTGELFF

v_gene: TRBV5-1
j_gene: TRBJ2-7
abundance: many
d_gene: TRBD1
CDR3nt: TGCGCCAGCAGCTTGGGACAGGGGGCTTCTTACGAGCAGTACTTC
CDR3aa: CASSLGQGASYEQYF

v_gene: TRBV30
j_gene: TRBJ2-2
abundance: -
d_gene: TRBD1
CDR3nt: TGTGCCTGGAGTCGGACAGGGTTTGGCGAGGAGCTGCTTTTT
CDR3aa: CAWSRTGFGEELLF

v_gene: TRBV6-1
j_gene: TRBJ2-7
abundance: many
d_gene: -
CDR3nt: TGTGCCGGCCGGAGGGGTCGCGACGAGCAGTACTTC
CDR3aa: CAGRRGRDEQYF

v_gene: TRBV19
j_gene: TRBJ2-1
abundance: many
d_gene: TRBD2
CDR3nt: TGTGCCAGTAGTACTCAAGGGGTACTAGCGGGTTACAATGAGCAGTTCTTC
CDR3aa: CASSTQGVLAGYNEQFF

v_gene: TRBV7-9
j_gene: TRBJ2-3
abundance: -
d_gene: TRBD1
CDR3nt: TGTGCCAGCAGCTTATGGCTTGGGACAGGGCCTGGTCCGCAGTATTTT
CDR3aa: CASSLWLGTGPGPQYF

v_gene: TRBV30
j_gene: TRBJ2-1
abundance: many
d_gene: -
CDR3nt: TGTGCCTGTCTGGAGGGGGGTTCCTACAATGAGCAGTTCTTC
CDR3aa: CACLEGGSYNEQFF

v_gene: TRBV6-2/TRBV6-3
j_gene: TRBJ2-3
abundance: many
d_gene: -
CDR3nt: TGTGCCAGCAGTTACTCGAGGGGCCCTTCTAGCACAGATACGCAGTATTTT
CDR3aa: CASSYSRGPSSTDTQYF

v_gene: TRBV29-1
j_gene: TRBJ2-7
abundance: -
d_gene: -
CDR3nt: TGTAGCTCCTCCGGGAACTACGAGCAGTACTTC
CDR3aa: CSSSGNYEQYF

v_gene: TRBV6-1
j_gene: TRBJ2-1
abundance: medium-sized
d_gene: -
CDR3nt: TGTGCCAGCAGGATCGACCTTAGGCAGTTCTTC
CDR3aa: CASRIDLRQFF

v_gene: TRBV24-1
j_gene: TRBJ2-7
abundance: -
d_gene: -
CDR3nt: TGTGCCACCAGTGATTCGGAAGGGAGAGAGGGCACCTACGAGCAGTACTTC
CDR3aa: CATSDSEGREGTYEQYF

v_gene: TRBV20-1
j_gene: TRBJ2-5
abundance: -
d_gene: TRBD2
CDR3nt: TGCAGTGCTACGAGGACTAGCGGGATAGATACCCAGTACTTC
CDR3aa: CSATRTSGIDTQYF

v_gene: TRBV18
j_gene: TRBJ2-3
abundance: -
d_gene: TRBD2
CDR3nt: TGTGCCAGCTCACCACTTGGGACTAGCGGGAGGGCGCGAATGGTGGATACGCAGTATTTT
CDR3aa: CASSPLGTSGRARMVDTQYF

v_gene: TRBV6-2/TRBV6-3
j_gene: TRBJ2-3
abundance: hyperexpanded
d_gene: -
CDR3nt: TGTGCCAGCAGTTACGGGACACCGAGGGATACGCAGTATTTT
CDR3aa: CASSYGTPRDTQYF

v_gene: TRBV4-1
j_gene: TRBJ2-5
abundance: -
d_gene: -
CDR3nt: TGCACCAGCAGCCCACGTGGGGGAGAGACCCAGTACTTC
CDR3aa: CTSSPRGGETQYF

v_gene: TRBV7-2
j_gene: TRBJ2-2
abundance: many
d_gene: TRBD2
CDR3nt: TGTGCCAGCAGAGGGGGCGGACTAGCGGGAGGGCCGGGCACCGGGGAGCTGTTTTTT
CDR3aa: CASRGGGLAGGPGTGELFF

v_gene: TRBV5-1
j_gene: TRBJ2-1
abundance: -
d_gene: TRBD2
CDR3nt: TGCGCCAGCAGCTTGATGCCTAGCGGGAGTTACAATGAGCAGTTCTTC
CDR3aa: CASSLMPSGSYNEQFF

v_gene: TRBV5-1
j_gene: TRBJ1-1
abundance: many
d_gene: -
CDR3nt: TGCGCCAGCAGCTTGGATCCGGGGGGGAACACTGAAGCTTTCTTT
CDR3aa: CASSLDPGGNTEAFF

v_gene: TRBV6-4
j_gene: TRBJ2-7
abundance: -
d_gene: TRBD2
CDR3nt: TGTGCCAGCAGACCCCTTCGGACTAGCGGGGGGGGCTACGAGCAGTACTTC
CDR3aa: CASRPLRTSGGGYEQYF

v_gene: TRBV5-1
j_gene: TRBJ2-6
abundance: -
d_gene: -
CDR3nt: TGCGCCATCAGCTTGGCAGGGGTCGGGACTGGGGCCAACGTCCTGACTTTC
CDR3aa: CAISLAGVGTGANVLTF

v_gene: TRBV5-1
j_gene: TRBJ2-2
abundance: medium-sized
d_gene: -
CDR3nt: TGCGCCAGCAGCTTGAATTGGCAGACGAACACCGGGGAGCTGTTTTTT
CDR3aa: CASSLNWQTNTGELFF

v_gene: TRBV28
j_gene: TRBJ1-6
abundance: -
d_gene: -
CDR3nt: TGTGCCAGCAGTTTCCGCCCGAATTCACCCCTCCACTTT
CDR3aa: CASSFRPNSPLHF

v_gene: TRBV12-3/TRBV12-4
j_gene: TRBJ2-7
abundance: -
d_gene: -
CDR3nt: TGTGCCAGCAGTTCCTCCAACATGGGGCTTTACGAGCATTACTTC
CDR3aa: CASSSSNMGLYEHYF

v_gene: TRBV6-9
j_gene: TRBJ2-5
abundance: once
d_gene: TRBD1
CDR3nt: TGTGCCAGCAGTTACGGGACAGGGGGAGAGACCCAGTACTTC
CDR3aa: CASSYGTGGETQYF

v_gene: TRBV24-1
j_gene: TRBJ2-1
abundance: many
d_gene: TRBD2
CDR3nt: TGTGCCACCAGTGATCCGGGACTAGCGGGAGGGCCAGGGTTGATCAATGAGCAGTTCTTC
CDR3aa: CATSDPGLAGGPGLINEQFF

v_gene: TRBV7-9
j_gene: TRBJ1-5
abundance: -
d_gene: -
CDR3nt: TGTGCCAGCAGCTTAGACGGAGGAAGCAATCAGCCCCAGCATTTT
CDR3aa: CASSLDGGSNQPQHF

v_gene: TRBV19
j_gene: TRBJ2-1
abundance: -
d_gene: -
CDR3nt: TGTGCCAGTAGTATCCACAGGGGAGGAAATGAGCAGTTCTTC
CDR3aa: CASSIHRGGNEQFF

v_gene: TRBV10-3
j_gene: TRBJ1-1
abundance: many
d_gene: -
CDR3nt: TGTGCCATCAGTGAGTTTTCGACAGGAGCGAACACTGAAGCTTTCTTT
CDR3aa: CAISEFSTGANTEAFF

v_gene: TRBV15
j_gene: TRBJ1-4
abundance: many
d_gene: -
CDR3nt: TGTGCCACCAGCACCGACAGGAAAGGGAATGAAAAACTGTTTTTT
CDR3aa: CATSTDRKGNEKLFF

v_gene: TRBV3-1
j_gene: TRBJ2-1
abundance: many
d_gene: TRBD2
CDR3nt: TGTGCCAGCAGAAAAGGGACTAGCGTTGAGCAGCTCTTC
CDR3aa: CASRKGTSVEQLF

v_gene: TRBV11-3
j_gene: TRBJ2-2
abundance: medium-sized
d_gene: TRBD2
CDR3nt: TGTGCCAGCAGCTTGGGACTAAAGAACACCGGGGAGCTGTTTTTT
CDR3aa: CASSLGLKNTGELFF

v_gene: TRBV20-1
j_gene: TRBJ2-1
abundance: -
d_gene: -
CDR3nt: TGCAGTGCTAGATCGCTAGCAACCTACAATGAGCAGTTCTTC
CDR3aa: CSARSLATYNEQFF

v_gene: TRBV30
j_gene: TRBJ2-7
abundance: many
d_gene: TRBD1
CDR3nt: TGTGCCTGGAGTGTACGGGACAGGGGGCTCGTCGAGCAGTACTTC
CDR3aa: CAWSVRDRGLVEQYF

v_gene: TRBV28
j_gene: TRBJ2-3
abundance: many
d_gene: TRBD1
CDR3nt: TGTGCCAACCGGGACAGGGGCACAGATACGCAGTATTTT
CDR3aa: CANRDRGTDTQYF

v_gene: TRBV6-1
j_gene: TRBJ1-1
abundance: many
d_gene: -
CDR3nt: TGTGCCAGCAGAGTCAGTTGGGGCACTGAAGCTTTCTTT
CDR3aa: CASRVSWGTEAFF

v_gene: TRBV18
j_gene: TRBJ1-5
abundance: many
d_gene: -
CDR3nt: TGTGCCAGCTCACCACCGGGGAGGGTAGTCAATCAGCCCCAGCATTTT
CDR3aa: CASSPPGRVVNQPQHF

v_gene: TRBV12-3/TRBV12-4
j_gene: TRBJ2-6
abundance: many
d_gene: -
CDR3nt: TGTGCCAGCAGTCCCCTTCCGGGCCTCGCTGGGGCCAACGTCCTGACTTTC
CDR3aa: CASSPLPGLAGANVLTF

v_gene: TRBV12-3/TRBV12-4
j_gene: TRBJ2-3
abundance: medium-sized
d_gene: -
CDR3nt: TGTGCCAGCAGGCCCTTCGGCGGGTCCACAGATACGCAGTATTTT
CDR3aa: CASRPFGGSTDTQYF

v_gene: TRBV19
j_gene: TRBJ1-2
abundance: -
d_gene: -
CDR3nt: TGTGCCAGTAGTATAGACTCCCGGGTAGGTGGCTACACCTTC
CDR3aa: CASSIDSRVGGYTF

v_gene: TRBV19
j_gene: TRBJ2-2
abundance: -
d_gene: -
CDR3nt: TGTGCCAGTATTATCCGCATGGGGGGCACCGGGGAGCTGTTTTTT
CDR3aa: CASIIRMGGTGELFF

v_gene: TRBV2
j_gene: TRBJ2-2
abundance: -
d_gene: TRBD1
CDR3nt: TGTGCCAGCAGCCAGGGGGCAGGGGGAACCGGGGAGCTGTTTTTT
CDR3aa: CASSQGAGGTGELFF

v_gene: TRBV9
j_gene: TRBJ1-6
abundance: many
d_gene: -
CDR3nt: TGTGCCAGCAGCGTAGGAAGTTATAATTCACCCCTCCACTTT
CDR3aa: CASSVGSYNSPLHF

v_gene: TRBV3-1
j_gene: TRBJ1-3
abundance: medium-sized
d_gene: -
CDR3nt: TGTGCCAGCAGTCGGGACATCAAAGGAAGCACCATATATTTT
CDR3aa: CASSRDIKGSTIYF

v_gene: TRBV6-1
j_gene: TRBJ2-7
abundance: -
d_gene: TRBD1
CDR3nt: TGTGCCACCCGACAGGGGGCGCCCTACGAGCAGTACTTC
CDR3aa: CATRQGAPYEQYF

v_gene: TRBV6-1
j_gene: TRBJ2-7
abundance: many
d_gene: -
CDR3nt: TGTGCCAGCAGTGAAGGCGGAGCCCACTACGAGCAGTACTTC
CDR3aa: CASSEGGAHYEQYF

v_gene: TRBV5-1
j_gene: TRBJ1-1
abundance: many
d_gene: TRBD1
CDR3nt: TGCGCCAGCAGGTATAGGGACAGTGAAGCTTTCTTT
CDR3aa: CASRYRDSEAFF

v_gene: TRBV28
j_gene: TRBJ2-5
abundance: many
d_gene: TRBD1
CDR3nt: TGTGCCAGCAGTCAAATCCTGGGGACAGGGGACGAGACCCAGTACTTC
CDR3aa: CASSQILGTGDETQYF

v_gene: TRBV20-1
j_gene: TRBJ2-7
abundance: many
d_gene: TRBD2
CDR3nt: TGCAGTGCTAGAAACGTGGGGGGGGGCGAGCAGTACTTC
CDR3aa: CSARNVGGGEQYF

v_gene: TRBV7-2
j_gene: TRBJ2-2
abundance: -
d_gene: TRBD2
CDR3nt: TGTGCCAGTAGCTTAGGTGGACTAGCGGGGTTAAACACCGGGGAGCTGTTTTTT
CDR3aa: CASSLGGLAGLNTGELFF

v_gene: TRBV6-2/TRBV6-3
j_gene: TRBJ1-5
abundance: -
d_gene: -
CDR3nt: TGTGCCAGAAGTGAAAGGCAGACCGGCAGGTCGTATAGCAATCAGCCCCAGCATTTT
CDR3aa: CARSERQTGRSYSNQPQHF